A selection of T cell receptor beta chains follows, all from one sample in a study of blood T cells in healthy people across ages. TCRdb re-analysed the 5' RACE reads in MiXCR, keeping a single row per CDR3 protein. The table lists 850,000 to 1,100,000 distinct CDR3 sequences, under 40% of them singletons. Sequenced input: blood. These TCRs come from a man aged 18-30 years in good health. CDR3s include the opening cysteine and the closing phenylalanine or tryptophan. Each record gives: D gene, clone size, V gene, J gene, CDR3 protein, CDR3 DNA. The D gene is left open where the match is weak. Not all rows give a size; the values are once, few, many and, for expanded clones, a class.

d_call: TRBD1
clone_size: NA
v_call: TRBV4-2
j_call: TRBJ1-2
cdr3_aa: CASSPSDRVYYGYTF
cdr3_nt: TGTGCCAGCAGCCCTTCGGACAGGGTGTACTATGGCTACACCTTC

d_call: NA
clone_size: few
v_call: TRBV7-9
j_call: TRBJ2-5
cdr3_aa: CASSTKGGTLQETQYF
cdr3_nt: TGTGCCAGCAGCACGAAGGGGGGGACCTTACAAGAGACCCAGTACTTC

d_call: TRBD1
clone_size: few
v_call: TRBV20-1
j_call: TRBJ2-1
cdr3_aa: CSARGQTSSYNEQFF
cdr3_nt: TGCAGTGCCCGGGGACAGACGAGCTCCTACAATGAGCAGTTCTTC

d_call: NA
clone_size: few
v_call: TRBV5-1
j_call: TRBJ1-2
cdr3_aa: CASSPTGRKVYGYTF
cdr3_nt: TGCGCCAGCAGCCCAACAGGGAGAAAAGTCTATGGCTACACCTTC

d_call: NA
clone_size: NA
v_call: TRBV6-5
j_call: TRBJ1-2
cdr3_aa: CASSYSGNPNYGYTF
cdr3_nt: TGTGCCAGCAGTTACTCGGGGAACCCTAACTATGGCTACACCTTC

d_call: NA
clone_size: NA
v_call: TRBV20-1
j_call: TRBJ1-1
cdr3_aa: CSAHTGPDTNTEAFF
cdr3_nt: TGCAGTGCTCATACCGGGCCCGATACGAACACTGAAGCTTTCTTT

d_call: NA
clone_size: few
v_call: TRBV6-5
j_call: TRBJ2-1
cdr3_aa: CASSYGPGNEQFF
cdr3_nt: TGTGCCAGCAGTTACGGTCCGGGCAATGAGCAGTTCTTC

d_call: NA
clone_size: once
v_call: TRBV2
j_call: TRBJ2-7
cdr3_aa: CASRDGGPYNEQYF
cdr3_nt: TGTGCCAGCAGGGACGGGGGCCCCTACAATGAGCAGTACTTC

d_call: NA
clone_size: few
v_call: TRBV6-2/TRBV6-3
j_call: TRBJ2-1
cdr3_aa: CASSYSGQYNEQFF
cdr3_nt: TGTGCCAGCAGTTACTCAGGACAGTACAATGAGCAGTTCTTC

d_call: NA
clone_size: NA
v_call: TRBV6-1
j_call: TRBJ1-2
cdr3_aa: CATGETEDYGYTF
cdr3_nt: TGTGCCACCGGGGAGACGGAGGACTATGGCTACACCTTC

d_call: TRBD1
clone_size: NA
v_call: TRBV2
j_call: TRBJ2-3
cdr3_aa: CASSKQGLPRTDTQYF
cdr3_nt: TGTGCCAGCAGTAAACAGGGGCTGCCCCGCACAGATACACAGTATTTT

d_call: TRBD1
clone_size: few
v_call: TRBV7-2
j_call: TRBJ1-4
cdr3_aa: CASSLGQLQGWHEKLFF
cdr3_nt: TGTGCCAGCAGCTTGGGACAGTTACAGGGGTGGCATGAAAAACTGTTTTTT

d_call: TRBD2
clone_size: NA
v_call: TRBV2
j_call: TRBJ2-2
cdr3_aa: CASSGLAGLNTGELFF
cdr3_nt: TGTGCCAGCAGTGGACTAGCGGGGCTGAACACCGGGGAGCTGTTTTTT

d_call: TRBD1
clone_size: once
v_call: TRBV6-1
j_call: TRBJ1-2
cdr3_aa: CASATDRGILGYTF
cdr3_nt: TGTGCCAGCGCAACGGACAGGGGTATTCTTGGCTACACCTTC

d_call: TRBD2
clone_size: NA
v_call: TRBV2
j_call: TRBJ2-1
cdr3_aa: CASTRTSVSSYNEQFF
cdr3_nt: TGTGCCAGCACTCGGACTAGCGTAAGCTCCTACAATGAGCAGTTCTTC

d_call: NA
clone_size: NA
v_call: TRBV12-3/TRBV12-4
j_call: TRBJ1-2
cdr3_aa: CASRAGQTGYTF
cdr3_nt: TGTGCCAGCAGAGCCGGACAGACTGGCTACACCTTC

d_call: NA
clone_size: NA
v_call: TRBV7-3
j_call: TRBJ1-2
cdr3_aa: CASSPGQSVVYGYTF
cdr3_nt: TGTGCCAGCAGCCCTGGACAGTCCGTCGTATATGGCTACACCTTC

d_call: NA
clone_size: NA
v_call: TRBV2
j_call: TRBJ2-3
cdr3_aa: CASSGDIGTDTQYF
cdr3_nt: TGTGCCAGCAGTGGGGACATCGGCACAGATACGCAGTATTTT

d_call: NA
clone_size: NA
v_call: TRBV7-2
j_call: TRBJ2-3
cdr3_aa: CASSFADDREADTQYF
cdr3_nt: TGTGCCAGCAGCTTCGCTGACGACAGGGAGGCAGATACGCAGTATTTT

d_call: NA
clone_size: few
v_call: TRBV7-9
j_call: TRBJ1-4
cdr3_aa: CASSYDGANEKLFF
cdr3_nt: TGTGCCAGCAGCTACGACGGAGCTAATGAAAAACTGTTTTTT

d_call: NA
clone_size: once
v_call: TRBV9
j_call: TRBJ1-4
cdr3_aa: CASSANMDELFF
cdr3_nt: TGTGCCAGCAGCGCAAACATGGATGAACTGTTTTTT

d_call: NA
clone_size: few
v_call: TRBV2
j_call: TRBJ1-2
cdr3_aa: CASEGGSNYGYTF
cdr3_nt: TGTGCCAGCGAGGGGGGGTCCAACTATGGCTACACCTTC

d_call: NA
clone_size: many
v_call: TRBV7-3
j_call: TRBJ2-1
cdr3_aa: CASSPRTGAYNEQFF
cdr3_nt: TGTGCCAGCAGCCCAAGGACTGGGGCCTACAATGAGCAGTTCTTC

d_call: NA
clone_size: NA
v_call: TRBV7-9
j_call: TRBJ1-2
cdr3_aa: CASIQDNYGYTF
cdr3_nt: TGTGCCAGCATACAGGACAACTATGGCTACACCTTC